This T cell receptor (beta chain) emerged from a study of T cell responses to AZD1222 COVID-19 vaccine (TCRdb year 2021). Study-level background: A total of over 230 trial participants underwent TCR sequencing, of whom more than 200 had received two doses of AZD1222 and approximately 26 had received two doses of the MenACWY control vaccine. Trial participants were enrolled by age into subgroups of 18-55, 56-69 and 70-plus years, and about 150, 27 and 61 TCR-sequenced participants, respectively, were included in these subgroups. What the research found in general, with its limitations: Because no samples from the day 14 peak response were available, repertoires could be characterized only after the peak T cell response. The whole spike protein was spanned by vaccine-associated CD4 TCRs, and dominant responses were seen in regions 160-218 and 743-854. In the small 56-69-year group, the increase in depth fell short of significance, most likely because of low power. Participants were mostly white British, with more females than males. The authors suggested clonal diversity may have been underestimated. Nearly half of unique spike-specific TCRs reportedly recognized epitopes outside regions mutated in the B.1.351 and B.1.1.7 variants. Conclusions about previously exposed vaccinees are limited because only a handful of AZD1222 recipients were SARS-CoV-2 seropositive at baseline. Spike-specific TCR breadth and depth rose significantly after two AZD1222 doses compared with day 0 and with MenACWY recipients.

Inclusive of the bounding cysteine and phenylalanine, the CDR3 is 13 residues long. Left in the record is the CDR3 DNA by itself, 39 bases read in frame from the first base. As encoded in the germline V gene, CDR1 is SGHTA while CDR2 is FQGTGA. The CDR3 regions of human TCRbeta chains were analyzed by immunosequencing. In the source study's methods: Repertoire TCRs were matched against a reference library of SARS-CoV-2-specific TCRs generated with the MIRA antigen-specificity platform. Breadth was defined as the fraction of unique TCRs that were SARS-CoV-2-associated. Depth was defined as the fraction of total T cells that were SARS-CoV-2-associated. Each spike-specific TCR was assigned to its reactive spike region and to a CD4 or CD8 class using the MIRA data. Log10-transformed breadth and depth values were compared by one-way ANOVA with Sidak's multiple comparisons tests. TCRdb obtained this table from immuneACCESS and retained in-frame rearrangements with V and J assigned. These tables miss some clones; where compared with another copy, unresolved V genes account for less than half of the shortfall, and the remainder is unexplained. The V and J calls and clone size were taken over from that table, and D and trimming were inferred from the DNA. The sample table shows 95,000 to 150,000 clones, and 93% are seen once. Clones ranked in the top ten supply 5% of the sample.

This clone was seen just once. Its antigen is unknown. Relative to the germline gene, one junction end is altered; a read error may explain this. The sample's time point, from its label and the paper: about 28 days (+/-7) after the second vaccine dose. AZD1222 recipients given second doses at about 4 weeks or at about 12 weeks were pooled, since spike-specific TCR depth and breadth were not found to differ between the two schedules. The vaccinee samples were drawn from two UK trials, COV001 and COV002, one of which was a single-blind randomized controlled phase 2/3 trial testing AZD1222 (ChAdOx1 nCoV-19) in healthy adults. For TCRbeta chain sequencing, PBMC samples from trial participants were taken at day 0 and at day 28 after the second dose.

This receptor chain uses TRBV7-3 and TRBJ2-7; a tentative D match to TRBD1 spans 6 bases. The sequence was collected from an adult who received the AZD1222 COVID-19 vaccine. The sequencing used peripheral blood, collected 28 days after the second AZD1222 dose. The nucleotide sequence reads TGTGCCAGCAGCTTAAACGCGGACAGACCTCTAAACTTC. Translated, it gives CASSLNADRPLNF.